This T cell receptor beta chain appears in the sequencing data of a study of breast tumors, draining lymph nodes, adjacent tissues. Notes on the study in general: Tumor repertoires ranked between lymph nodes and nontumor tissue in diversity, with V and J gene preferences.

CDR1 and CDR2 (germline): DFQATT, SNEGSKA (reference sequence). V was clipped by 0 bases and J by 15 bases; unmatched bases: 8. There are 13 residues in the CDR3. TCRdb analysed the multiplex PCR reads with MiXCR anew, one entry per CDR3 protein. Here the sample spans roughly 220,000 distinct CDR3 sequences, approximately 36% being singletons. Breast cancer patients provided tissue from their axillary draining lymph nodes. There are many counts of this clonotype. The antigen is not known. Sequencing was carried out using axillary lymph node tissue. The chain recombines TRBV20-1 with TRBJ2-3; 11 positions match TRBD2. This TCR came from a female donor with breast cancer. Some clones in this sample may be carry-over from other donors' samples. CDR3 loop: CSAREVAGGPGYF. The CDR3 region has the DNA TGCAGTGCTAGAGAGGTAGCGGGGGGGCCCGGCTATTTT.